Below, one TCR beta chain is given with its context. CDR3 length equals 18 residues. CDR1 and CDR2 from the germline V gene are SGHAT and FQNNGV. Trimming cost V 5 bases and J 0 bases; bases outside gene matches: 14. Source study methods: Counts of nucleated cells, estimated from reference gene primer amplification, were obtained. TCRdb's table, derived via immunoSEQ multiplex PCR, lists solely in-frame clones and lacks some. Clone size and the V and J calls come from that table; the DNA yielded D and trimming. The sample has about 100,000 clones; 81% are singletons. This specimen belongs to a study of blood T cell repertoires in COVID-19. About the study: Material from acute and convalescent COVID-19 was sourced from the United States, Italy and Spain. In each case, the material was cDNA or gDNA derived from T cells, B-cell-depleted T cells, or PBMCs.

V usage is TRBV11-2 and J usage is TRBJ2-7; 9 bases align to TRBD1. The TCR sequence derives from a man in his 60s with acute or convalescent COVID-19. The specimen sequenced was peripheral blood. The CDR3 sequence: CASSVSYSGTGNSYEQYF. The CDR3 DNA follows: TGTGCCAGCAGCGTATCCTACTCCGGGACAGGGAACTCCTACGAGCAGTACTTC. Looking up the rest from reference TRBV11-2 and TRBJ2-7 gives the full variable domain: EAGVAQSPRYKIIEKRQSVAFWCNPISGHATLYWYQQILGQGPKLLIQFQNNGVVDDSQLPKDRFSAERLKGVDSTLKIQPAKLEDSAVYLCASSVSYSGTGNSYEQYFGPGTRLTVT.